The present T cell receptor (beta chain) was sequenced within a study of CD8+CD57+ T cells in acquired aplastic anemia (dated by TCRdb to the late 2010s). Broadly, across the study: On average, sorted CD4+ and CD8+ cells yielded roughly 3.4 ug of extracted DNA, with a range of 0.2 to 27.4 ug. Mean read counts for healthy donor samples were around 10 million for CD4+ cells and 11 million to 14 million for CD8+ cells. What the study reported, not specific to this receptor: Some 30 CD8+ CDR3 sequences were found to be shared between patients and controls, but these sequences appeared to be highly expressed in patients and within the immunodominant clones of the patients. Patients and healthy controls showed no significant difference in CD8+ Simpson's diversity (P=0.060).

In this study, sorted CD4+ and CD8+ T cells from the blood of healthy subjects and of severe aplastic anemia patients had their TCR repertoires deep-sequenced. Ficoll-Paque density gradient centrifugation was used to isolate peripheral blood mononuclear cells. CD4+ and CD8+ T cells were sorted by FACS or magnetic beads before DNA extraction. This clonotype was seen repeatedly, ten times or more. Its target antigen remains unknown. Base qualities were left out, and no much larger clone turns up one base away. Genomic DNA was used as template for profiling of TCR beta VDJ combinations and CDR3 sequences. An Illumina HiSeq 2000 was the platform used for TCR repertoire sequencing. Concerning the study's data processing: TRBV/TRBJ rearrangement plots, CDR3 size and DJ length profiles, and Simpson's diversity index were used to evaluate the repertoires. Whichever DNA sequence was most abundant in the deep sequencing data was defined as the immunodominant clone. CDR3 amino acid sequences were screened for sharing across subjects and were compared with published repertoires and the VDJdb database. In-frame beta chains were kept once TCRdb had trimmed the public reads at Q25 with fastp and called clones with MiXCR. Rows matching on CDR3 protein sequence are summarized as one entry with the most common DNA and genes. TCRdb, not the authors, supplied the V and J calls. Within this sample are about 100,000 distinct CDR3 sequences, with less than 65% of them counted one time only. Roughly 30% of the sample rests with the top ten.

CDR1 is given as SGDLS and CDR2 as YYNGEE, both from the germline V gene. V and J are truncated by 0 bases and 4 bases respectively, leaving an intervening sequence of 7 bases. The CDR3 holds 13 amino acids from the cysteine to the phenylalanine. Of the read, only the CDR3 DNA is kept; its 39 bases are in frame from base 1. The V gene is TRBV9 and the J gene is TRBJ1-1; the D gene remains uncertain. The TCR sequence derives from a human donor in good health, serving as a control. Material: sorted CD4+, CD8+, or CD8+CD57+ T cells (not recorded which) from PBMCs. CDR3 loop: CASSVGGFTEAFF. Read as DNA, the sequence is TGTGCCAGCAGCGTAGGTGGATTCACTGAAGCTTTCTTT.